In this sample, the clone carrying this T cell receptor (beta chain) turned up a few times. Its antigen is not known. The data were obtained in a study of CD8 T cells in ankylosing spondylitis. The study, taken as a whole, reports: According to the report, clones linked to the disease were significantly enriched in matched synovial fluid samples taken from ankylosing spondylitis patients. Existing reports had already noted some motif variants in reactive arthritis synovial fluid and blood.

The CDR3 runs to 14 residues. The V segment lost 5 bases and the J segment 4 bases; nucleotides outside the gene matches: 5. Germline CDR1 is SGHAT and CDR2 is FQNNGV. For TCR beta, libraries came from quantitative 5'-RACE with molecular barcodes. TCRdb independently ran MiXCR on the 5' RACE reads; one entry per CDR3 protein. Of about 360,000 distinct CDR3 sequences in the sample, more than 20% are singletons; the top ten hold around 13%. The sequence was obtained from a male donor with ankylosing spondylitis or in good health (not recorded which). The rearrangement links TRBV11-2 to TRBJ2-7, with 10 bases fitting TRBD1. The sequencing input was blood, either unsorted or a sorted T cell fraction (not recorded which). The CDR3, as DNA: TGTGCCAGCAGCGACAGGGGGCTATCTTACGAGCAGTACTTC. Translated, it gives CASSDRGLSYEQYF.